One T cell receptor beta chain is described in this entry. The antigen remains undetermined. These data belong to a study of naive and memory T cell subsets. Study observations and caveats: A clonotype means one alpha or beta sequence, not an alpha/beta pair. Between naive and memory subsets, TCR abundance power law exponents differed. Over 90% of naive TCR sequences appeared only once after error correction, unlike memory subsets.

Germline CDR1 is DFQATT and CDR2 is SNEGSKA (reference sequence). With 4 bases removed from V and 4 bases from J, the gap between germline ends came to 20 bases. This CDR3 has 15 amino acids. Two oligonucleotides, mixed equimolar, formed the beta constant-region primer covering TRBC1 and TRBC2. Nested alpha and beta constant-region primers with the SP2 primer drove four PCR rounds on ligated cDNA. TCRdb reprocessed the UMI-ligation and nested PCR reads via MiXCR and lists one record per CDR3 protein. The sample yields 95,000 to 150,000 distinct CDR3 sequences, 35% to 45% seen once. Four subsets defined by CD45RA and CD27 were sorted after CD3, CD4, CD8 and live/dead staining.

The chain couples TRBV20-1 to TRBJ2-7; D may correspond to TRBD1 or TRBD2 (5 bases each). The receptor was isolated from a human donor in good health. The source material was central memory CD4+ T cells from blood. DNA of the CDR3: TGCAGTGCTAAGGATTCGGGGCGGGCCACTTACGAGCAGTACTTC. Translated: CSAKDSGRATYEQYF.